This T cell receptor beta chain appears in the sequencing data of a study of spatial heterogeneity in lung cancer. Study-level background: Sequence detection consistently recorded a greater number of beta-chain than alpha-chain sequences. Counts of TCR transcripts in tumor regions tracked strongly with a T cell module score that came from matched bulk RNA-seq. Findings and limits, study-wide: Ubiquitous and regional expanded TCR counts tracked ubiquitous and regional nonsynonymous mutations, respectively. The number of expanded tumor alpha and beta chains correlated with mutation number.

By share, this clonotype ranks as medium-sized. Its antigen is still unknown. This CDR3 is 12 amino acids long. The germline V gene has CDR1 MDHEN and CDR2 SYDVKM. Trimming removed 6 bases from V and 13 bases from J; junction bases left unmatched: 6. The time point was: sample taken at primary tumor resection. TCRdb re-analysed the 5' RACE reads in MiXCR, keeping a single row per CDR3 protein. Among some 2,000 distinct CDR3 sequences listed, 8% to 10% were seen once. Sequenced here: lung tumor tissue, sampled at surgery. The sequence was obtained from a male donor with early-stage non-small cell lung cancer. The gene calls are TRBV28 and TRBJ2-1; 10 positions agree with TRBD2. Here the CDR3 reads CASSLGLADQFF. The CDR3 DNA reads as TGTGCCAGCAGCCTCGGACTAGCGGATCAGTTCTTC.